The T cell receptor beta chain under discussion was sequenced for a study of T cells after yellow fever vaccination. Findings and limits, study-wide: Only a small proportion of the clonotypes turned up in both the CD4 and the CD8 compartments, likely arising from convergent recombination. When the response was secondary, it was weaker but reached its peak faster, day 5 versus 15.

Concerning this clonotype: Its antigen is not identified.

Template switching with 5'RACE generated the TCR cDNA and added a universal primer site and UMIs. Each CDR3 protein is one row after TCRdb ran MiXCR on the 5' RACE reads. The table lists about 310,000 distinct CDR3 sequences, approximately 3.8% of them singletons. V gave up 6 bases and J gave up 9 bases; unmatched junction bases: 6. Germline-derived CDR1 and CDR2 are MNHNY and SVGAGI (reference sequence). The CDR3 is 14 amino acids. Material: PBMCs, obtained on the day of the yellow fever booster vaccination. The V call is TRBV6-6, the J call TRBJ1-6; 9 nucleotides align to TRBD1. This sequence originates from a man aged 18 to 29 who received the YFV17D yellow fever vaccine. In DNA, the CDR3 is TGTGCCAGCAGGCGTACAGGGGGCACTTCACCCCTCCACTTT. Amino acids: CASRRTGGTSPLHF.